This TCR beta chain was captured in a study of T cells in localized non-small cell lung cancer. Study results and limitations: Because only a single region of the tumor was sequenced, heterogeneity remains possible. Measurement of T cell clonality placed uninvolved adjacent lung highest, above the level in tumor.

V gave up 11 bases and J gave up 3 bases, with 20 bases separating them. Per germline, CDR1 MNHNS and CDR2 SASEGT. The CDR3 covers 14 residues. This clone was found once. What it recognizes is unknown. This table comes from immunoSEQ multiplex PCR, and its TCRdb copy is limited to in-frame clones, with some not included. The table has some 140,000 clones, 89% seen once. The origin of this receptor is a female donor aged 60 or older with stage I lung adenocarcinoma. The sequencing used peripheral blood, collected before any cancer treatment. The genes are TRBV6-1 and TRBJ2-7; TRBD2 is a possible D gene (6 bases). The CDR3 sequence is CASGDFSSFYEQYF. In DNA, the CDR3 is TGTGCCTCTGGGGACTTCTCATCCTTCTACGAGCAGTACTTC.